The 22 T cell receptor beta chains below were found in one sample sequenced in a study of identical twins (TCRdb year 2016). Preparation of the library involved 5' RACE. Instrument on record: Illumina HiSeq 2000. The raw public data were reprocessed by TCRdb itself: fastp quality trimming at Q25, MiXCR clonotype calling, in-frame beta chains only. Rows are combined by CDR3 protein, so each entry shows the most common genes and DNA. This sample holds just over 500,000 distinct CDR3 sequences; 22% were observed only once. Clones ranked in the top ten supply about 0.93% of the sample. The same specimen was also included in a second study, on T cells expressing NK-cell markers.

Sequenced: CD4+ T cells sorted from blood. These receptors originate from a woman younger than 35 in good health.

Notes on this clonotype: Since a much larger clone is just one base distant, this may be a read error. The CDR3 DNA is TGTGCCAGCAGTCCAATGGGCGCGAACACCGGGGATCTGTTTTTT. Its protein product is CASSPMGANTGDLFF. The chain couples TRBV12-3 or TRBV12-4 to TRBJ2-2; D is perhaps TRBD2 (5 bases). This CDR3 comprises 15 residues.

V gene TRBV6-2 or TRBV6-3 combines with J gene TRBJ1-1; D is perhaps TRBD1 (5 bases). CDR1 and CDR2 (germline): MNHEY, SVGEGT. Trimming stripped 3 bases from V and 1 base from J, with 12 bases between. CDR3 length: 15 residues. The CDR3 reads CASSYLGRANTEAFF. CDR3 nucleotide sequence: TGTGCCAGCAGTTATCTTGGCAGGGCGAACACTGAAGCTTTCTTT.

The rearrangement links TRBV12-3 or TRBV12-4 to TRBJ1-5; D not certain. V lost 2 bases and J lost 5, with 16 bases in between. The CDR3 sequence is 16 residues long. The CDR3 DNA reads as TGTGCCAGCAGTTTATCGTGGCCTGGGTTTGATCAGCCCCAGCATTTT. It translates to CASSLSWPGFDQPQHF.

The chain is built from TRBV7-3 and TRBJ2-5; TRBD2 aligns across 7 bases. Germline assignment: CDR1 SGHTA and CDR2 FQGTGA. Unmatched junction bases numbered 6, after V lost 6 bases and J lost 5 bases. The CDR3 runs 13 residues. CDR3 protein: CASSGGVGETQYF. The CDR3 region has the DNA TGTGCCAGCAGTGGGGGGGTAGGTGAGACCCAGTACTTC. Complete variable domain (other parts from reference TRBV7-3 and TRBJ2-5): GAGVSQTPSNKVTEKGKYVELRCDPISGHTALYWYRQSLGQGPEFLIYFQGTGAADDSGLPNDRFFAVRPEGSVSTLKIQRTERGDSAVYLCASSGGVGETQYFGPGTRLLVL.

This clonotype was recorded a few times. This chain uses TRBV20-1 with TRBJ1-5; D perhaps matches TRBD1 (5 bases). The germline V and J ends were trimmed by 3 bases and 5 bases, with 14 bases remaining between them. CDR3 size: 14 residues. The germline gives CDR1 DFQATT, CDR2 SNEGSKA (reference sequence). This CDR3 is CSASRERAHQPQHF. The CDR3 DNA follows: TGCAGTGCTAGCAGGGAAAGAGCACATCAGCCCCAGCATTTT.

The rearrangement joins TRBV5-1 to TRBJ2-1; no firm D call. The CDR3 is made up of 13 amino acids. Per the germline V gene, CDR1 is SGHRS and CDR2 is YFSETQ. V dropped 7 bases and J dropped 9 bases, with 17 bases sitting between them. DNA of the CDR3: TGCGCCAGCTGCTACGTGGGGAATGGTGAGCAGTTCTTC. Translation gives CASCYVGNGEQFF.

This clonotype was seen a handful of times. J is TRBJ2-5 and V is TRBV12-3 or TRBV12-4; 12 nucleotides match TRBD2. V shed 5 bases and J 6 bases; nucleotides not matched to a gene: 7. CDR3 length: 15 residues. CDR3 sequence reads: CASSHLAGGPQTQYF. The CDR3 region has the DNA TGTGCCAGCAGTCATCTAGCGGGAGGGCCGCAGACCCAGTACTTC.

V and J are TRBV12-3 or TRBV12-4 and TRBJ2-7; 7 bases match TRBD1. J gave up 5 bases and V 9 bases, and 4 bases lay outside the gene matches. CDR3 size: 11 residues. The DNA of the CDR3 is TGTGCCAGTTGCCAGGGGGACGAGCAGTACTTC. The encoded protein is CASCQGDEQYF.

This clonotype has at least ten counts. The genes are TRBV6-4 and TRBJ2-4; TRBD1 matches at 7 bases. CDR3 length: 19 amino acids. Germline lookup yields CDR1 MRHNA and CDR2 SNTAGT. Germline trimming cut 5 bases from V and 1 base from J; bases unmatched to any gene: 17. The CDR3 sequence is CASSNLRDSLIRAKNIQYF. The CDR3 DNA reads TGTGCCAGCAGTAACCTCCGGGACAGCCTAATTCGGGCCAAAAACATTCAGTACTTC.

The chain has TRBV23-1 and TRBJ2-1, with D possibly TRBD1 on 5 matching bases. TRBV23-1 is assigned to the ORF class and has an uncertain function. This CDR3 has 16 amino acids. Trimming left V 4 bases short and J 5 bases short, with 18 bases between. The CDR3 sequence is CASSRIPGSSDNEQFF. DNA for the CDR3: TGCGCCAGCAGTCGAATTCCAGGGTCGTCGGACAATGAGCAGTTCTTC.

This clonotype appeared a few times. The rearrangement links TRBV15 to TRBJ1-2, with unresolved D. CDR1 is LNHNV, CDR2 YYDKDF, per germline (reference sequence). Trimming shortened V by 1 base and J by 3 bases, and 12 bases separated the two germline ends. The CDR3 sequence is 15 residues long. The CDR3 loop is CATSRGYSPDYGYTF. CDR3 DNA sequence: TGTGCCACCAGCAGAGGGTACAGCCCAGACTATGGCTACACCTTC.

The genes are TRBV11-2 and TRBJ2-1, with 8 bases fitting TRBD1. Germline loops: CDR1 SGHAT, CDR2 FQNNGV. Germline trimming cut 5 bases from V and 8 bases from J; bases unmatched to any gene: 8. This CDR3 is built from 14 residues. CDR3 in DNA: TGTGCCAGCAGCACCACGACAGGGGTGCATGAGCAGTTCTTC. Its translation: CASSTTTGVHEQFF.

V gene TRBV2 combines with J gene TRBJ2-1; 8 nucleotides line up with TRBD2. The germline V gene encodes CDR1 SNHLY and CDR2 FYNNEI. V shed 6 bases, J shed 8 bases, and the junction held 9 bases outside the gene matches. This CDR3 comprises 14 residues. Here the CDR3 reads CASRERESNYEQFF. The CDR3, as DNA: TGTGCCAGCAGGGAGCGGGAGTCTAACTATGAGCAGTTCTTC.

The table lists this clonotype with a few counts. The rearrangement uses TRBV7-3 and TRBJ1-1, with 7 bases aligning to TRBD1. The J segment lost 5 bases and the V segment lost 0 bases, leaving 3 bases of the junction unmatched. The V gene's germline CDR1 is SGHTA and CDR2 FQGTGA. The CDR3 is made up of 14 amino acids. The CDR3 region has the DNA TGTGCCAGCAGCTTAACGCCAGGGGGAACTGAAGCTTTCTTT. Protein sequence: CASSLTPGGTEAFF.

In DNA, the CDR3 is TGTGCCAGCAGCTCCAGGGTCAACCCACAGCCCCAGCATTTT. It codes for CASSSRVNPQPQHF. The chain employs TRBV7-2 and TRBJ1-5; D is possibly TRBD1 (5 bases). The V and J ends lost 4 bases and 7 bases respectively, with 14 bases between them. The germline CDR1 and CDR2 sequences are SGHTA and FQGNSA. The CDR3 extends over 14 amino acids.

This chain uses TRBV6-1 with TRBJ2-7; D is perhaps TRBD2 (6 bases). V dropped 8 bases and J dropped 4 bases, with 18 bases sitting between them. Germline V gene lookup returns CDR1 MNHNS and CDR2 SASEGT. There are 14 residues in the CDR3. The CDR3 is CASAWGVRSYEQYF. The CDR3 nucleotides read TGTGCCAGCGCCTGGGGGGTCAGGAGTTACGAGCAGTACTTC.

This rearrangement joins TRBV20-1 to TRBJ2-1, with D perhaps matching TRBD1 (7 bases). V lost 4 bases, J lost 0 bases, and 22 bases lay in between. Germline lookup yields CDR1 DFQATT and CDR2 SNEGSKA (reference sequence). The CDR3 is 18 amino acids. The CDR3: CSATRQGGLLSSYNEQFF. In nucleotides, the CDR3 is TGCAGTGCTACCCGACAGGGAGGTTTGCTTAGCTCCTACAATGAGCAGTTCTTC.

This clonotype was recorded a few times. This chain connects TRBV27 to TRBJ1-5, with D unresolved. Germline V gene sequence: CDR1 MNHEY, CDR2 SMNVEV (reference sequence). V lost 3 bases to trimming and J lost 6 bases, with 12 bases between them. The CDR3 is 14 amino acids. CDR3 DNA: TGTGCCAGCAGTTTGGGCCGCCGGACTCAGCCCCAGCATTTT. It is translated as CASSLGRRTQPQHF.

Note on this clonotype: Sequence at one end of the junction differs from germline and may be a read error. The chain recombines TRBV2 with TRBJ2-1; 10 nucleotides line up with TRBD2. The CDR3 is 19 amino acids. Germline CDR1 is SNHLY and CDR2 is FYNNEI. The CDR3: CTSSSRPDRLAGVGNEQFF. The CDR3, as DNA: TGTACCAGCAGTTCCAGACCGGACCGGCTAGCGGGAGTAGGCAATGAGCAGTTCTTC.

This chain connects TRBV4-1 to TRBJ2-1; 13 positions agree with TRBD2. The germline V gene has CDR1 MGHRA and CDR2 YSYEKL. V trimming: 0 bases; J trimming: 3 bases; junction bases outside the gene matches: 14. The CDR3 length is 21 residues. In DNA, the CDR3 is TGCGCCAGCAGCCAAGATAGGGGACTAGCGGGACTAGGTATGGTCTACAATGAGCAGTTCTTC. The encoded protein is CASSQDRGLAGLGMVYNEQFF.

This clonotype was recorded a few times. The rearrangement joins TRBV20-1 to TRBJ2-2; TRBD1 agrees at 8 bases. The germline CDR1 and CDR2 sequences are DFQATT and SNEGSKA (reference sequence). Trimming cost V 3 bases and J 7 bases; bases outside gene matches: 13. The CDR3 contains 16 residues. The CDR3 nucleotides are TGCAGTGCTAGGATTCAGGAGACAGGGGTACGCGGGGAGCTGTTTTTT. Translation: CSARIQETGVRGELFF.

The rearrangement links TRBV3-1 to TRBJ2-1, with a weak D call TRBD1 (5 bases). This CDR3 spans 14 amino acids. From germline, CDR1 is LGHDT and CDR2 YNNKEL (reference sequence). Trimming took 4 bases from V and 6 from J, leaving 13 bases between them. The CDR3 nucleotides read TGTGCCAGCAGCCTCTGGACAAAGTTCAATGAGCAGTTCTTC. Its protein is CASSLWTKFNEQFF.